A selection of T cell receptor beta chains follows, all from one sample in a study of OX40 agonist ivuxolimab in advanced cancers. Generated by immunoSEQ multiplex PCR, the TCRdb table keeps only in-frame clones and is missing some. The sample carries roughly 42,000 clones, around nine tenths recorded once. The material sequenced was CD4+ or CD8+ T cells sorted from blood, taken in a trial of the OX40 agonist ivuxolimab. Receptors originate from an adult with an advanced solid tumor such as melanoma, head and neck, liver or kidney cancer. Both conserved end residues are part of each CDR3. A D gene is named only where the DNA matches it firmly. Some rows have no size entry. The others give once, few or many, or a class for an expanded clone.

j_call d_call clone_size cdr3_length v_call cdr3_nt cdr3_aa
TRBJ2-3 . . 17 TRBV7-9 TGTGCCAGCAGCTCCGGCTCGATTGTTCTAGGGGCAGATACGCAGTATTTT CASSSGSIVLGADTQYF
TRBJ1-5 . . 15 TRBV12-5 TGTGCTAGTGGTTCGGGTCTAGGTAGCAATCAGCCCCAGCATTTT CASGSGLGSNQPQHF
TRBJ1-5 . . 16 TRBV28 TGTGCCAGCAGTTCCCCAGGACAATTAAGCAATCAGCCCCAGCATTTT CASSSPGQLSNQPQHF
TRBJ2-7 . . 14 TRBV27 TGTGCCAGCAGTTACGCAGGGAGAACCTACGAGCAGTACTTC CASSYAGRTYEQYF
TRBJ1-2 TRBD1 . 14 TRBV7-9 TGTGCCAGCAGCGACGGGACAGCCTACTATGGCTACACCTTC CASSDGTAYYGYTF
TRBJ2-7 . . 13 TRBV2 TGTGCCAGCAGTGAACCGGGTGGCGACGAGCAGTACTTC CASSEPGGDEQYF
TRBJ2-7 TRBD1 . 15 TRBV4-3 TGCGCCAGCAGCCAAGATAGGGGACAGGGGAACGAGCAGTACTTC CASSQDRGQGNEQYF
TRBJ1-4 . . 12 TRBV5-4 TGTGCCAGCAGCTTGGGAAGGGAGGCACTGTTTTTT CASSLGREALFF
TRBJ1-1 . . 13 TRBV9 TGTGCCAGCACCTCCTGGACCAACACTGAAGCTTTCTTT CASTSWTNTEAFF
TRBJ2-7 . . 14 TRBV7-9 TGTGCCAGCAGCCCGGACCCCAACACTTACGAGCAGTACTTC CASSPDPNTYEQYF
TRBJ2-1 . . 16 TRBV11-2 TGTGCCAGCAGCTTAACTAGTGGGGGGGCCTGGAATGAGCAGTTCTTC CASSLTSGGAWNEQFF
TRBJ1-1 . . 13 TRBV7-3 TGTGCCAGCAGCTTAGGACCTTGGACTGAAGCTTTCTTT CASSLGPWTEAFF
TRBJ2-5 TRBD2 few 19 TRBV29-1 TGCAGCGTTACCGAAGCGGGGGGCCCCAAGGGGAGTCCGTGGGAGACCCAGTACTTC CSVTEAGGPKGSPWETQYF
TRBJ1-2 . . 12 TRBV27 TGTGCCATTTGGGAGTCTTTCTATGGCTACACCTTC CAIWESFYGYTF
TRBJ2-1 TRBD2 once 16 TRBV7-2 TGTGCCAGCAGCTTAAGCGGGGGTAGCTCCTACAATGAGCAGTTCTTC CASSLSGGSSYNEQFF
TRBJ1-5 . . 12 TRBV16 TGTGCCAGCAGCCAACCGGACAGGCCCCAGCATTTT CASSQPDRPQHF
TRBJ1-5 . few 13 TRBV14 TGTGCCAGCAGCCCCGAAGTTAATCAGCCCCAGCATTTT CASSPEVNQPQHF
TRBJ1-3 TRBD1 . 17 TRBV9 TGTGCCAGCAGCGGGAGGACAGGGCCACTTTCTGGAAACACCATATATTTT CASSGRTGPLSGNTIYF
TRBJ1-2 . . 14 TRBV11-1 TGTGCCAGCAGCTCCTCGGGGGACGGCTATGGCTACACCTTC CASSSSGDGYGYTF
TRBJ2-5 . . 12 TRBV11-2 TGTGCCAGCAGAGGGTTCCAAGAGACCCAGTACTTC CASRGFQETQYF
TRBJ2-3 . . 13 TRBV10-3 TGTGCCATCAGTGAGGACCTCGTAGATACGCAGTATTTT CAISEDLVDTQYF
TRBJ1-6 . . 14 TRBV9 TGTGCCAGCAGCAGTAGCTCCTATAATTCACCCCTCCACTTT CASSSSSYNSPLHF
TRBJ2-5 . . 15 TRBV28 TGTGCCAGCAGTTTATCAAAGGGGATACAAGAGACCCAGTACTTC CASSLSKGIQETQYF
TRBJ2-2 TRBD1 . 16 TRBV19 TGTGCCAGTAGTGACAGACAGGGGCCCCACGCCGGGGAGCTGTTTTTT CASSDRQGPHAGELFF
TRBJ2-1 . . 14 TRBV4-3 TGCGCCAGCAGCCAAGGAACAGGTTTTGATGAGCAGTTCTTC CASSQGTGFDEQFF
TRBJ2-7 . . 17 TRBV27 TGTGCCAGCAGTTTATCCCCCCCACAGTTCCGGCCCTACGAGCAGTACTTC CASSLSPPQFRPYEQYF
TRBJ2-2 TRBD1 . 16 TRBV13 TGTGCCAGCAGCTTAGCGCGGACAGGCGACACCGGGGAGCTGTTTTTT CASSLARTGDTGELFF
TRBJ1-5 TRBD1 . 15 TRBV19 TGTGCCAGTAGTCTACGGACAGGGGGCAATCAGCCCCAGCATTTT CASSLRTGGNQPQHF
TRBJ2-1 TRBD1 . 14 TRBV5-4 TGTGCCAGCAGCTTGCGACAGGGTCAGGATGAGCAGTTCTTC CASSLRQGQDEQFF
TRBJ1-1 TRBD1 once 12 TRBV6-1 TGTGCCAGCAGCACCGGGACAGGGAAAGCTTTCTTT CASSTGTGKAFF
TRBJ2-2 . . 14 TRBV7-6 TGTGCCAGCAGCCCCCAGGGACCCCCCGCGGAGCTGTTTTTT CASSPQGPPAELFF
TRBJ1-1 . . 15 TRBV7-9 TGTGCCAGCAGCTTAGGTTGGGGGGCAAACACTGAAGCTTTCTTT CASSLGWGANTEAFF
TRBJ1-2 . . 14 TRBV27 TGTGCCAGCAGTAATCCAGGGAAGACGGGTGGCTACACCTTC CASSNPGKTGGYTF
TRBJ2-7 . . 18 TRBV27 TGTGCCAGCAGTAGAGCGGGACACCCCGACCTGAGCTCCTACGAGCAGTACTTC CASSRAGHPDLSSYEQYF
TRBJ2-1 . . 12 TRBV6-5 TGTGCCAGCAGTCCACTTAGCAATGAGCAGTTCTTC CASSPLSNEQFF
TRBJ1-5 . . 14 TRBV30 TGTGCCCCGGACTCTTTAGTAGGCAATCAGCCCCAGCATTTT CAPDSLVGNQPQHF
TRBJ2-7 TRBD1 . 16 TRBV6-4 TGTGCCAGCAGTGGTTGGGACAGGGAGGATTCCTACGAGCAGTACTTC CASSGWDREDSYEQYF
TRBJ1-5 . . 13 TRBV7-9 TGTGCCAGCAGCTTAGGGGGGAGGCAGCCCCAGCATTTT CASSLGGRQPQHF
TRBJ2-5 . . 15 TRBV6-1 TGTGCCAGCAGTGAACGCCGACAGGGAGGAAAGACCCAGTACTTC CASSERRQGGKTQYF
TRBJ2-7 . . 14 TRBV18 TGTGCCAGCTCACCAGAAGTAGACTCCTACGAGCAGTACTTC CASSPEVDSYEQYF
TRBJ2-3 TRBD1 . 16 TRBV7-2 TGTGCCAGCAGTTTCCCTGGACAGGGGCCCCCAGATACGCAGTATTTT CASSFPGQGPPDTQYF
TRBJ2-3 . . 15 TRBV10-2 TGCGCCAGCACTTTAGTGGGGGAGGTCACAGATACGCAGTATTTT CASTLVGEVTDTQYF
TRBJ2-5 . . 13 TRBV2 TGTGCCAGCAACCCCGAAACAATGGAGACCCAGTACTTC CASNPETMETQYF
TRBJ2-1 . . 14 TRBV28 TGTGCCAGCAGTTTGACAGGCACGGGGAATGAGCAGTTCTTC CASSLTGTGNEQFF
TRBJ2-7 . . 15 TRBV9 TGTGCCAGCAGCGTAGGCGTCGGGCCGAGCTACGAGCAGTACTTC CASSVGVGPSYEQYF
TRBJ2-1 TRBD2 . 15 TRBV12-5 TGTGCTAGTGGCTTAGCGGGCCCCCAGATCAATGAGCAGTTCTTC CASGLAGPQINEQFF
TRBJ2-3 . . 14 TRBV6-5 TGTGCCAGCAGTTCGGGGGGCGCTACAGATACGCAGTATTTT CASSSGGATDTQYF
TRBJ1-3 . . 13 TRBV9 TGTGCCAGCAGCTTGTATTCTGGAAACACCATATATTTT CASSLYSGNTIYF